These T cell receptor beta chains were read from a single sample in a study of cytomegalovirus exposure and HLA in healthy donors. Here immunoSEQ multiplex PCR was the method, and the copy in TCRdb shows in-frame clones only, minus some. The sample has about 100,000 clones; around three quarters are singletons. The sample was PBMCs. The source of these receptors is a woman aged 45-59 years in good health and CMV-seropositive. Both conserved end residues are part of each CDR3. D genes are given only for firm matches. Clone size is not always given. Where it is, it says once, few, many or a class for expanded clones.

CASKGTSGTGADTQYF,TGTGCCAGTAAGGGGACTAGCGGGACCGGGGCAGATACGCAGTATTTT,NA,TRBV19,TRBJ2-3,TRBD2
CASSLWGQGNEAFF,TGCGCCAGCAGCTTGTGGGGGCAGGGGAATGAAGCTTTCTTT,few,TRBV5-1,TRBJ1-1,NA
CASSIIAGGYEQYF,TGTGCCAGTAGTATCATCGCAGGGGGATACGAGCAGTACTTC,NA,TRBV19,TRBJ2-7,TRBD1
CASSDTGTGELFF,TGTGCCAGCAGCGACACAGGTACCGGGGAGCTGTTTTTT,NA,TRBV7-9,TRBJ2-2,NA
CASSAALGQINEKLFF,TGTGCCAGCAGCGCAGCTTTGGGACAAATTAATGAAAAACTGTTTTTT,few,TRBV9,TRBJ1-4,NA
CASSQLGGTDTQYF,TGTGCCAGCTCTCAGCTAGGGGGCACAGATACGCAGTATTTT,few,TRBV27,TRBJ2-3,NA
CASSGGSGGKNGYTF,TGTGCCAGCAGCGGAGGGTCAGGGGGCAAGAATGGCTACACCTTC,few,TRBV7-2,TRBJ1-2,TRBD1
CASSLDRGGMNTEAFF,TGTGCCAGCAGCTTGGACAGGGGTGGAATGAACACTGAAGCTTTCTTT,NA,TRBV5-6,TRBJ1-1,TRBD1
CASSLDRGNTGELFF,TGTGCCAGCAGTCTGGACAGGGGGAATACCGGGGAGCTGTTTTTT,NA,TRBV25-1,TRBJ2-2,TRBD1
CASSQGTVEAFF,TGTGCCAGCAGCCAGGGGACGGTAGAAGCTTTCTTT,NA,TRBV7-8,TRBJ1-1,NA
CASSAGQGNYNEQFF,TGTGCCAGCAGCGCGGGACAGGGCAATTACAATGAGCAGTTCTTC,NA,TRBV9,TRBJ2-1,TRBD1
CAWIHSEGANTEAFF,TGTGCCTGGATCCATTCTGAGGGGGCGAACACTGAAGCTTTCTTT,NA,TRBV30,TRBJ1-1,TRBD1
CASSVSPTGENIQYF,TGTGCCAGCAGCGTATCTCCGACAGGGGAAAACATTCAGTACTTC,NA,TRBV9,TRBJ2-4,TRBD1
CASGRGIANSPLHF,TGTGCCAGCGGCAGGGGTATAGCAAATTCACCCCTCCACTTT,few,TRBV2,TRBJ1-6,NA
CAWRGQTGREQYF,TGTGCCTGGAGGGGACAGACAGGGCGCGAGCAGTACTTC,NA,TRBV30,TRBJ2-7,TRBD1
CASKGANYGYTF,TGCGCCAGCAAGGGAGCTAACTATGGCTACACCTTC,NA,TRBV5-1,TRBJ1-2,NA
CASSQRPRTGFYEQYF,TGCGCCAGCAGCCAACGCCCTAGGACAGGGTTCTACGAGCAGTACTTC,NA,TRBV4-1,TRBJ2-7,TRBD1
CASSVGSGGWTGELFF,TGTGCCAGCAGCGTAGGAAGCGGGGGGTGGACCGGGGAGCTGTTTTTT,few,TRBV9,TRBJ2-2,TRBD2
CASSELGTPYNEQFF,TGTGCCAGCAGCGAACTCGGGACTCCTTACAATGAGCAGTTCTTC,few,TRBV25-1,TRBJ2-1,NA
CASSRRGIQETQYF,TGTGCCAGCAGTCGTCGGGGGATCCAAGAGACCCAGTACTTC,NA,TRBV6-5,TRBJ2-5,NA
CSSSSRGENYGYTF,TGTTCCAGCAGCTCCAGGGGGGAGAACTATGGCTACACCTTC,NA,TRBV7-9,TRBJ1-2,TRBD1
CASRSGTGLGEQFF,TGTGCCAGCAGGTCCGGGACAGGGTTGGGTGAGCAGTTCTTC,NA,TRBV7-3,TRBJ2-1,TRBD1
CASSLSRARGEQYF,TGTGCCAGCAGTTTGTCCAGGGCCAGGGGCGAGCAGTACTTC,NA,TRBV28,TRBJ2-7,NA
CASSLAGRALDTQYF,TGTGCCAGCAGTTTAGCCGGGAGGGCCTTGGATACGCAGTATTTT,NA,TRBV27,TRBJ2-3,TRBD2
CASSETSGGQETQYF,TGTGCCAGCAGTGAGACTAGCGGGGGACAAGAGACCCAGTACTTC,few,TRBV6-4,TRBJ2-5,TRBD2
CASSPGTALGAEQYF,TGTGCCAGCAGTCCTGGGACAGCCTTGGGGGCCGAGCAGTACTTC,NA,TRBV27,TRBJ2-7,TRBD1
CASAGAGGLKNEQFF,TGTGCCAGCGCGGGCGCAGGGGGCTTAAAAAATGAGCAGTTCTTC,NA,TRBV11-3,TRBJ2-1,TRBD1
CASRDVQGMSTEAFF,TGTGCCAGCAGAGATGTACAGGGAATGAGCACTGAAGCTTTCTTT,NA,TRBV2,TRBJ1-1,NA
CASSIGSGGTQETQYF,TGTGCCAGCAGTATCGGTAGCGGGGGAACCCAAGAGACCCAGTACTTC,NA,TRBV5-8,TRBJ2-5,TRBD2
CASTFGGGGFHEQYF,TGTGCCAGCACCTTTGGAGGCGGGGGGTTCCACGAGCAGTACTTC,NA,TRBV5-4,TRBJ2-7,TRBD2
CASSQGRGGQADTQYF,TGCGCCAGCAGCCAAGGGCGAGGGGGCCAAGCAGATACGCAGTATTTT,NA,TRBV4-1,TRBJ2-3,TRBD1
CASSLWTSSYNEQFF,TGTGCCAGCAGCTTGTGGACTAGCAGCTACAATGAGCAGTTCTTC,NA,TRBV7-6,TRBJ2-1,TRBD2
CASSSQTDTQYF,TGTGCCAGCAGCTCTCAGACAGATACGCAGTATTTT,NA,TRBV7-3,TRBJ2-3,NA
CASSEGARGETQYF,TGTGCCAGCAGCGAAGGGGCAAGGGGAGAGACCCAGTACTTC,NA,TRBV13,TRBJ2-5,NA
CAWKRTGNTIYF,TGTGCCTGGAAGAGAACTGGAAACACCATATATTTT,NA,TRBV30,TRBJ1-3,NA